This entry features one T cell receptor (beta chain) sequence. Repertoires were generated with immunoSEQ multiplex PCR, while TCRdb's copy carries only in-frame clones and drops some. The sample shows 95,000 to 150,000 clones, around 90% of them seen only once. The sample belongs to a study of T cell responses to AZD1222 COVID-19 vaccine. The receptor was derived from an adult in good health. The sequences come from peripheral blood, collected on day 0 of AZD1222 vaccination.

The CDR3 loop reads CASSLAAPGTNYGYTF. CDR3 sequence (DNA): TGTGCCAGCAGCCTCGCGGCCCCAGGGACAAACTATGGCTACACCTTC. This sequence joins TRBV5-4 and TRBJ1-2; D might be TRBD1 (6 bases). The length of the CDR3 is 16 residues. Germline CDR1 SGHNT, CDR2 YYREEE (reference sequence). The ends were cut back, 4 bases at V and 2 bases at J, with 18 bases in the middle.